This passage covers 18 T cell receptor beta chains from one sample sequenced in a study of blood T cells in healthy people across ages. A sample-barcoded 5' primer and a J-beta primer mix were used in a second PCR of roughly 6 to 11 cycles. TCRdb independently ran MiXCR on the 5' RACE reads; one entry per CDR3 protein. The table has about 780,000 distinct CDR3 sequences, around 50% seen once. Sample: blood. Receptors were obtained from a man older than 75 in good health.

This chain joins TRBV27 and TRBJ2-3, with a possible D match to TRBD2 (6 bases). CDR1 MNHEY and CDR2 SMNVEV come from the germline V gene (reference sequence). CDR3 length: 13 amino acids. V was trimmed by 6 bases and J by 5 bases, leaving 12 bases between them. For the CDR3, the DNA is TGTGCCAGCAGAGCCACCGGGGGAGATACGCAGTATTTT. Amino acid sequence: CASRATGGDTQYF.

The chain joins TRBV28 to TRBJ1-1, with D unresolved. This CDR3 has 13 amino acids. V lost 7 bases and J lost 0, with 9 bases in between. Germline values: CDR1 MDHEN, CDR2 SYDVKM. DNA for the CDR3: TGTGCCAGCAAGCCGGCCATGAACACTGAAGCTTTCTTT. Protein sequence: CASKPAMNTEAFF.

This rearrangement joins TRBV24-1 to TRBJ2-3; 8 nucleotides line up with TRBD2. CDR3 length: 15 residues. V dropped 7 bases and J dropped 2; count of bases not matched to a gene: 7. The germline V gene encodes CDR1 KGHDR and CDR2 SFDVKD. This CDR3 reads CATRSSGSNTDTQYF. CDR3 coding DNA: TGTGCCACCAGATCTAGCGGGTCAAACACAGATACGCAGTATTTT.

The chain links TRBV20-1 to TRBJ1-6, with D perhaps TRBD1 (6 bases). The CDR3 totals 16 residues. The germline gives CDR1 DFQATT, CDR2 SNEGSKA (reference sequence). V was cut by 4 bases and J by 0 bases, with 13 bases left in between. DNA of the CDR3: TGCAGTGCTATCCTTCAGGGGAGCTCCTATAATTCACCCCTCCACTTT. As protein: CSAILQGSSYNSPLHF.

The chain uses TRBV20-1 and TRBJ2-3, with TRBD2 as a possible D gene (6 bases). This CDR3 contains 15 residues. V was cut by 3 bases and J by 0 bases, with 13 bases left in between. The germline CDR1 and CDR2 sequences are DFQATT and SNEGSKA (reference sequence). The CDR3 DNA is TGCAGTGCTAGTGACCGGGGGTCAAGCACAGATACGCAGTATTTT. Its translation is CSASDRGSSTDTQYF.

The rearrangement links TRBV7-3 to TRBJ2-2, with D unclear. The V gene lost 5 bases and the J gene lost 3 bases, with 4 bases spanning the gap. The length of the CDR3 is 12 residues. CDR1 is SGHTA, CDR2 FQGTGA, per germline. The CDR3 DNA reads TGTGCCAGCAGCGTCCACACCGGGGAGCTGTTTTTT. Its protein is CASSVHTGELFF.

The rearrangement joins TRBV4-1 to TRBJ2-5; D ambiguous. Trimming pared 0 bases from V and 3 bases from J, leaving 11 bases between. Per germline, CDR1 MGHRA and CDR2 YSYEKL. The CDR3 loop spans 15 amino acids. CDR3 residues: CASSQDVMGEETQYF. The DNA for the CDR3 is TGCGCCAGCAGCCAAGATGTCATGGGCGAAGAGACCCAGTACTTC.

This clonotype was counted many times. The gene calls are TRBV28 and TRBJ2-1; TRBD2 is a possible D gene (6 bases). Germline V lookup: CDR1 MDHEN, CDR2 SYDVKM. Trimming removed 6 bases at V and 7 bases at J, with 22 bases between. The CDR3 runs to 16 residues. This CDR3 reads CASSFTEGSFYNEQFF. In DNA form, the CDR3 reads TGTGCCAGCAGCTTCACGGAGGGTAGTTTTTATAATGAGCAGTTCTTC.

The chain joins TRBV20-1 to TRBJ2-3; TRBD2 agrees at 11 bases. The V gene's germline CDR1 is DFQATT and CDR2 SNEGSKA (reference sequence). The CDR3 length is 13 residues. The CDR3 sequence is CSKRLAGRDTQYF. The CDR3 nucleotides are TGCAGCAAGAGACTAGCGGGGAGAGATACGCAGTATTTT.

This clonotype turned up a few times. V is TRBV28 and J is TRBJ2-3; 7 bases are shared with TRBD1. The germline CDR1 and CDR2 sequences are MDHEN and SYDVKM. With 4 bases clipped from V and 6 bases from J, the junction kept 4 bases outside the gene matches. CDR3 length: 13 amino acids. The CDR3 reads CASSSADRDTQYF. CDR3 bases: TGTGCCAGCAGTTCCGCGGACAGGGATACGCAGTATTTT.

This chain connects TRBV12-3 or TRBV12-4 to TRBJ2-7, with 10 bases matching TRBD2. Losses at the gene ends were 1 base for V and 7 bases for J; bases not matched to a gene: 7. The CDR3 totals 15 residues. The CDR3, as DNA: TGTGCCAGCAGTTTAGGGGAGCGGGAGGGCTATGAGCAGTACTTC. Amino acid sequence: CASSLGEREGYEQYF.

This clonotype occurred a few times. The chain carries TRBV29-1 and TRBJ1-5, with D possibly being TRBD1 (5 bases). Germline V gene lookup returns CDR1 SQVTM and CDR2 ANQGSEA. This CDR3 contains 14 residues. Trimming took off 6 bases at V and 5 bases at J, with 17 bases between the two ends. This CDR3 reads CSVQARGADQPQHF. In DNA, the CDR3 is TGCAGCGTACAGGCCCGGGGAGCGGATCAGCCCCAGCATTTT.

This clonotype has just a few counts. CDR3 nucleotide sequence: TGTGCCTGGAATCAATACAATGAGCAGTTCTTC. It translates to CAWNQYNEQFF. The V and J genes are TRBV30 and TRBJ2-1; D ambiguous. The CDR3 runs 11 residues. In germline, CDR1 is GTSNPN, CDR2 SVGIG (reference sequence). The V end lost 4 bases, the J end lost 4 bases, and 5 bases lay between the germline ends.

This clonotype was seen many times. V usage is TRBV14 and J usage is TRBJ2-3; D assignment may be TRBD1 or TRBD2 (5 bases each). Deletions cut 0 bases from V and 2 bases from J, with 12 bases between. The CDR3 loop spans 16 amino acids. The germline V gene has CDR1 SGHDN and CDR2 FVKESK. The CDR3 is CASSQEITGPTDTQYF. CDR3 bases: TGTGCCAGCAGCCAAGAAATTACGGGACCCACAGATACGCAGTATTTT.

This clonotype showed up just once. The J gene is TRBJ1-2, the V gene TRBV7-9; 7 nucleotides agree with TRBD1. The J segment lost 2 bases and the V segment lost 6 bases, leaving 6 bases of the junction unmatched. The CDR3 is made up of 14 amino acids. In germline, CDR1 is SEHNR, CDR2 FQNEAQ (reference sequence). The CDR3 DNA is TGTGCCAGCAGTTCAGGGGGGGTGAACTATGGCTACACCTTC. Translation gives CASSSGGVNYGYTF.

The chain recombines TRBV24-1 with TRBJ2-7, with D possibly TRBD2 on 6 matching bases. CDR3 length: 15 amino acids. V lost 3 bases and J lost 0, with 11 bases in between. Germline V CDR1 and CDR2: KGHDR, SFDVKD. The CDR3 sequence is CATSDTGTLSYEQYF. The CDR3 DNA follows: TGTGCCACCAGTGATACCGGGACTCTCTCCTACGAGCAGTACTTC.

About this clonotype: This may arise from a read error, as a much more abundant clone is one base away. The DNA of the CDR3 is TGTGCCAGCAGTTTAAGACAATTCACAGATACGCAGTATTTT. It yields the protein CASSLRQFTDTQYF. The rearrangement links TRBV12-3 or TRBV12-4 to TRBJ2-3; D is uncertain. The V and J ends lost 2 bases and 2 bases respectively, with 8 bases between them. The CDR3 totals 14 residues.

This clonotype was seen a few times. The chain combines TRBV7-2 with TRBJ2-5; D may be TRBD2 (6 bases). The ends were cut back, 5 bases at V and 5 bases at J, with 12 bases in the middle. The CDR3 totals 13 residues. CDR1 and CDR2 (germline): SGHTA, FQGNSA. CDR3 in amino acids: CASSGRYRETQYF. Written as DNA, the CDR3 is TGTGCCAGCAGCGGGAGGTATCGGGAGACCCAGTACTTC.